This T cell receptor (beta chain) was captured in a study of CD8+CD57+ T cells in acquired aplastic anemia. Looking at the study overall: Average DNA yield from sorted CD4+ and CD8+ cells was approximately 3 ug. Healthy donors had, on average, roughly 9.9 million reads for their CD4+ cells. Study-level points and caveats: Controls and patients did not differ significantly in CD8+ Simpson's diversity. Roughly 27 sequences, all CD8+ CDR3, were shared between patients and controls.

The V gene's germline CDR1 is GTSNPN and CDR2 SVGIG (reference sequence). V was pared by 1 base and J by 4 bases, with 19 bases between. This CDR3 contains 16 residues. CDR3 and TCR beta VDJ profiling relied on genomic DNA as the template. TCRdb recomputed calls from the reads with MiXCR, one row per CDR3 protein. The sample lists some 120,000 distinct CDR3 sequences; 40% to 60% were seen once. On this clonotype: Antigen: not known. A much more abundant neighbour one base away suggests this may be a read error.

This rearrangement joins TRBV30 to TRBJ1-1; maybe TRBD1 (6 bases). The sample consisted of sorted CD4+, CD8+, or CD8+CD57+ T cells (not recorded which) from PBMCs. The sequence derives from a human donor in good health, serving as a control. This CDR3 is CAWSAEMRGEGTEAFF. The CDR3 region has the DNA TGTGCCTGGAGTGCCGAGATGAGGGGGGAGGGCACTGAAGCTTTCTTT. Combining the CDR3 with reference TRBV30 and TRBJ1-1 gives the whole variable domain SQTIHQWPATLVQPVGSPLSLECTVEGTSNPNLYWYRQAAGRGLQLLFYSVGIGQISSEVPQNLSASRPQDRQFILSSKKLLLSDSGFYLCAWSAEMRGEGTEAFFGQGTRLTVV.